Listed here are 28 T cell receptor beta chains from one sample, sequenced in a study of T cells after yellow fever vaccination. TCRdb passed the 5' RACE reads through MiXCR, listing each CDR3 protein once. The sample includes fewer than 650,000 distinct CDR3 sequences, 21% seen only once; the top ten take about 16%. Sample: PBMCs, taken around 3 weeks after the first yellow fever vaccination. Receptors originate from a man between 18 and 29 years old who received the YFV17D yellow fever vaccine.

A few counts support this clonotype. This chain uses TRBV7-2 with TRBJ2-1; 7 bases map to TRBD2. The V gene end was trimmed by 5 bases and the J gene end by 5 bases; junction bases not matched to a gene: 12. The germline gives CDR1 SGHTA, CDR2 FQGNSA. CDR3 size: 16 residues. CDR3 sequence reads: CASSPLDGGSHNEQFF. The CDR3, as DNA: TGTGCCAGCAGCCCCCTCGACGGGGGGTCGCACAATGAGCAGTTCTTC.

This clonotype was observed a handful of times. The V gene is TRBV15, the J gene TRBJ1-1, with D possibly TRBD1 on 5 matching bases. This CDR3 is built from 15 residues. Germline loops: CDR1 LNHNV, CDR2 YYDKDF (reference sequence). V lost 2 bases and J 0 bases, leaving 10 bases between the germline ends. This CDR3 reads CATSRSRAMNTEAFF. The CDR3 nucleotides are TGTGCCACCAGCAGATCCAGGGCCATGAACACTGAAGCTTTCTTT.

The chain carries TRBV7-2 and TRBJ1-1; 7 bases match TRBD1. From germline, CDR1 is SGHTA and CDR2 FQGNSA. After removal of 1 base from V and 12 bases from J, the junction contained 8 bases not matched to a gene. The length of the CDR3 is 13 residues. The CDR3 loop is CASSLGQGRVTFF. The CDR3 DNA is TGTGCCAGCAGCTTAGGACAGGGAAGGGTGACTTTCTTT.

This rearrangement joins TRBV29-1 to TRBJ2-3, with D perhaps assigned TRBD1 or TRBD2 (6 bases each). CDR1 SQVTM and CDR2 ANQGSEA come from the germline V gene. V gave up 2 bases and J gave up 4 bases, with 16 bases separating them. The CDR3 is made up of 15 amino acids. The CDR3 coding sequence is TGCAGCGTTGAACGGGGGCGCGTTTGGTCAGATACGCAGTATTTT. It yields the protein CSVERGRVWSDTQYF.

The chain is built from TRBV18 and TRBJ2-1; D unclear. The CDR3 consists of 14 residues. Germline assignment: CDR1 KGHSH and CDR2 LQKENI. Trimming stripped 3 bases from V and 5 bases from J, with 11 bases between. CDR3 bases: TGTGCCAGCTCACCCGGCAGATCTAACAATGAGCAGTTCTTC. This translates into CASSPGRSNNEQFF.

This clonotype was detected a few times. The chain couples TRBV5-1 to TRBJ1-2, with a possible D match to TRBD1 (5 bases). CDR3 length equals 15 residues. Germline V gene data show CDR1 as SGHRS and CDR2 as YFSETQ. The V and J ends lost 5 bases and 4 bases respectively, with 18 bases between them. The CDR3 is CASRFPSDGGYGYTF. As DNA, the CDR3 is TGCGCCAGCAGGTTCCCCTCTGACGGGGGCTATGGCTACACCTTC.

This chain links TRBV11-2 with TRBJ1-5; perhaps TRBD1 as D (6 bases). This CDR3 spans 18 amino acids. In germline, CDR1 is SGHAT, CDR2 FQNNGV. V gave up 4 bases and J gave up 0 bases, with 19 bases separating them. CDR3 sequence: CASSSTGTYTFSNQPQHF. DNA of the CDR3: TGTGCCAGCAGCTCGACAGGTACTTACACGTTTAGCAATCAGCCCCAGCATTTT.

V usage is TRBV5-6 and J usage is TRBJ1-1, with no clear D. CDR3 size: 15 residues. Trimming took off 2 bases at V and 0 bases at J, with 11 bases between the two ends. CDR1 is SGHDT, CDR2 YYEEEE, per germline. The DNA for the CDR3 is TGTGCCAGCAGCTTTTTTTTGCGGATGAACACTGAAGCTTTCTTT. Its protein is CASSFFLRMNTEAFF.

This clonotype has more than one count but fewer than ten. This chain joins TRBV6-5 and TRBJ2-3; 9 nucleotides match TRBD1. The V segment lost 2 bases and the J segment 1 base; nucleotides outside the gene matches: 10. Per the germline V gene, CDR1 is MNHEY and CDR2 is SVGAGI. This CDR3 has 18 residues. The CDR3: CASSYPGTGSRGTDTQYF. The DNA of the CDR3 is TGTGCCAGCAGTTACCCCGGGACAGGGTCCCGGGGCACAGATACGCAGTATTTT.

The chain couples TRBV7-9 to TRBJ2-1; 8 bases agree with TRBD1. This CDR3 has 14 amino acids. Germline V gene sequence: CDR1 SEHNR, CDR2 FQNEAQ (reference sequence). The ends lost 5 bases at V and 4 bases at J; junction bases unmatched: 4. As DNA, the CDR3 is TGTGCCAGCAGCCCCCGACAGGGGTACAATGAGCAGTTCTTC. Amino acid sequence: CASSPRQGYNEQFF.

In this sample, this clonotype turned up many times. The chain employs TRBV1 and TRBJ2-7; the table's TRBD2 call for D was not verified on the DNA. TRBV1 is flagged as a pseudogene. The CDR3 length is 15 residues. The CDR3 sequence: CTSSFTIAGEYEQYF. CDR3 coding DNA: TGCACCAGCAGCTTCACTATAGCGGGGGAATACGAGCAGTACTTC.

This clonotype was recorded a few times. The chain uses TRBV24-1 and TRBJ2-2; the match to TRBD1 covers 7 bases. Germline V gives CDR1 KGHDR, CDR2 SFDVKD. This CDR3 contains 14 residues. The trim removed 9 bases at V and 6 bases at J, leaving 9 bases unmatched. The CDR3 coding sequence is TGTGCCACCCAAAGCACAGGGGAAGCCGGGGAGCTGTTTTTT. Amino acid sequence: CATQSTGEAGELFF.

This rearrangement joins TRBV20-1 to TRBJ1-6, with D maybe TRBD1 (5 bases). Germline V CDR1 and CDR2: DFQATT, SNEGSKA (reference sequence). This CDR3 comprises 15 residues. Deletions cut 3 bases from V and 7 bases from J, with 16 bases between. The chain's CDR3 is CSASAGTKGNSPLHF. The CDR3 bases are TGCAGTGCTAGCGCCGGGACGAAAGGCAATTCACCCCTCCACTTT.

CDR3 DNA: TGTGCCAGCAGCTTAGCGGGGACATTTGCCTACAATGAGCAGTTCTTC. It codes for CASSLAGTFAYNEQFF. The rearrangement links TRBV7-9 to TRBJ2-1; possibly TRBD1 for D (6 bases). The CDR3 sequence is 16 residues long. Germline CDR1 reads SEHNR; CDR2 reads FQNEAQ (reference sequence). The V gene lost 0 bases and the J gene lost 2 bases, with 11 bases spanning the gap.

This chain uses TRBV18 with TRBJ2-2; D is unresolved. Germline V CDR1 and CDR2: KGHSH, LQKENI. Trimming stripped 0 bases from V and 4 bases from J, with 6 bases between. The CDR3 length is 14 residues. CDR3 DNA sequence: TGTGCCAGCTCACCACCATCGCGCACCGGGGAGCTGTTTTTT. Translated, it gives CASSPPSRTGELFF. Full variable domain (remainder filled in from reference TRBV18 and TRBJ2-2): NAGVMQNPRHLVRRRGQEARLRCSPMKGHSHVYWYRQLPEEGLKFMVYLQKENIIDESGMPKERFSAEFPKEGPSILRIQQVVRGDSAAYFCASSPPSRTGELFFGEGSRLTVL.

The chain is built from TRBV29-1 and TRBJ2-1, with 12 bases that match TRBD2. CDR3 size: 14 residues. The junction had 5 bases not matched to a gene; V was cut back by 5 bases and J by 6 bases. Germline CDR1 reads SQVTM; CDR2 reads ANQGSEA. As DNA, the CDR3 is TGCAGCGTTACCCTAGCGGGGGGGCCCAATGAGCAGTTCTTC. Amino acids: CSVTLAGGPNEQFF.

This chain joins TRBV10-2 and TRBJ1-6; 8 nucleotides line up with TRBD1. This CDR3 has 14 amino acids. The ends lost 5 bases at V and 11 bases at J; junction bases unmatched: 8. In germline, CDR1 is WSHSY, CDR2 SAAADI. The CDR3 DNA reads TGCGCCAGCAGTTTGGGACAGGTAACGACACCCCTCCACTTT. It yields the protein CASSLGQVTTPLHF.

This clonotype was seen only once. The CDR3 DNA reads as TGTGCCAGCAGCGCCGGACTAGAGATAGATACGCAGTATTTT. Encoded protein: CASSAGLEIDTQYF. The chain couples TRBV7-2 to TRBJ2-3; 7 bases are shared with TRBD2. CDR3 size: 14 residues. Germline values: CDR1 SGHTA, CDR2 FQGNSA. The V segment lost 5 bases and the J segment 5 bases; nucleotides outside the gene matches: 7.

This clonotype occurred a few times. The rearrangement joins TRBV29-1 to TRBJ2-1, with D perhaps matching TRBD2 (5 bases). Germline V gene data show CDR1 as SQVTM and CDR2 as ANQGSEA. The V gene lost 6 bases and the J gene lost 4 bases, with 10 bases spanning the gap. CDR3 length: 12 residues. In DNA, the CDR3 is TGCAGCGTGAGGGAATTATACAATGAGCAGTTCTTC. Its translation: CSVRELYNEQFF.

In the case of this clonotype: This sequence may be a read error, since a much larger clone differs from it by one base. The genes are TRBV4-3 and TRBJ2-3; no clear D gene. The CDR3 has 13 amino acids. Trimming removed 0 bases at V and 6 bases at J, with 7 bases between. Per germline, CDR1 LGHNA and CDR2 YSLEER. The CDR3 loop is CASSQEAWDTQYF. The CDR3 nucleotides read TGCGCCAGCAGCCAAGAGGCTTGGGATACGCAGTATTTT.

The chain has TRBV6-1 and TRBJ2-3; D uncertain. Germline-derived CDR1 and CDR2 are MNHNS and SASEGT. Trimming cost V 6 bases and J 1 base, with 11 bases left between them. The CDR3 has 14 amino acids. CDR3 sequence reads: CASREIPGTDTQYF. The CDR3 coding sequence is TGTGCCAGCAGGGAGATTCCTGGCACAGATACGCAGTATTTT.

This chain links TRBV15 with TRBJ2-3; D not certain. Per the germline V gene, CDR1 is LNHNV and CDR2 is YYDKDF (reference sequence). CDR3 length equals 12 residues. Trimming cost V 4 bases and J 12 bases, with 14 bases left between them. The CDR3 DNA follows: TGTGCCACCAGCACCCTCGGAGTCTCTCAGTATTTT. It translates to CATSTLGVSQYF.

This clonotype was counted only a few times. The chain joins TRBV9 to TRBJ2-5; 7 bases are a match to TRBD2. CDR1 is SGDLS and CDR2 is YYNGEE in the germline V gene. The CDR3 spans 16 residues. V dropped 3 bases and J dropped 0; count of bases not matched to a gene: 8. The CDR3 protein is CASSGGGRTYQETQYF. The DNA for the CDR3 is TGTGCCAGCAGCGGGGGGGGACGGACCTACCAAGAGACCCAGTACTTC. The full variable domain, with the rest looked up from reference TRBV9 and TRBJ2-5, is DSGVTQTPKHLITATGQRVTLRCSPRSGDLSVYWYQQSLDQGLQFLIQYYNGEERAKGNILERFSAQQFPDLHSELNLSSLELGDSALYFCASSGGGRTYQETQYFGPGTRLLVL.

V is TRBV20-1 and J is TRBJ2-1, with D possibly matching TRBD2 (5 bases). Trimming removed 4 bases from V and 1 base from J, with 20 bases in between. Germline loops: CDR1 DFQATT, CDR2 SNEGSKA (reference sequence). The CDR3 sequence is 17 residues long. The CDR3 sequence is CSATFPGNTPSYNEQFF. The CDR3 DNA sequence: TGCAGTGCTACTTTTCCGGGGAACACTCCTTCCTACAATGAGCAGTTCTTC.

This clonotype was found a few times. The chain uses TRBV5-1 and TRBJ1-4; TRBD1 agrees at 7 bases. Per germline, CDR1 SGHRS and CDR2 YFSETQ. The CDR3 runs to 16 residues. V was pared by 3 bases and J by 5 bases, with 10 bases of the junction left unmatched. CDR3 DNA: TGCGCCAGCAGCTCTACTACAGGGGTTGACAATGAAAAACTGTTTTTT. Translating it yields CASSSTTGVDNEKLFF.

The chain joins TRBV7-8 to TRBJ2-7; D gene unclear. The CDR3 covers 13 residues. Germline V gene sequence: CDR1 SGHVS, CDR2 FQNEAQ. V gave up 4 bases and J gave up 4 bases, with 11 bases separating them. The CDR3 nucleotides are TGTGCCAGCAGCTCTAGTGGTCCTTACGAGCAGTACGTC. Protein: CASSSSGPYEQYV.

V gene TRBV5-1 combines with J gene TRBJ2-7; weak D call: TRBD1 (6 bases). Trimming cost V 9 bases and J 1 base, with 20 bases left between them. CDR1 SGHRS and CDR2 YFSETQ come from the germline V gene. The CDR3 spans 15 residues. CDR3 amino acids: CANPVTGCESYEQYV. The CDR3, as DNA: TGCGCCAACCCTGTAACAGGGTGCGAGTCCTACGAGCAGTACGTC.

The rearrangement uses TRBV11-3 and TRBJ2-6; no clear D gene. V lost 5 bases and J 1 base, leaving 6 bases between the germline ends. Germline V CDR1 and CDR2: SGHNT, YENEEA. The CDR3 is 14 residues long. The CDR3 here is CASSGNSGANVLTF. The CDR3 DNA is TGTGCCAGCAGCGGGAATTCTGGGGCCAACGTCCTGACTTTC.